This T cell receptor beta chain came from a study of blood T cell repertoires in COVID-19. Whole-study context: T cells, B-cell-depleted T cells, or PBMCs provided the cDNA or gDNA that served as material.

Participants were aged roughly 18 to 100 years from approximately 24 US areas. In the authors' workflow: Reference gene primer amplification yielded estimated nucleated cell counts. Assay: immunoSEQ multiplex PCR; the TCRdb copy retains only in-frame clones and omits some. V and J calls plus clone size are reproduced from that table; the DNA served to infer D and trimming. Of about 380,000 clones detected, 88% appear once; the ten largest clones hold roughly 1.2%. The receptor was derived from a woman aged 18-35 years who had recovered from COVID-19. The specimen sequenced was PBMCs or T cells enriched from blood (not recorded which).

The chain's CDR3 is CASSFGRSIKTEAFF. The DNA for the CDR3 is TGCGCCAGCAGCTTCGGGAGATCTATTAAAACTGAAGCTTTCTTT. The chain has TRBV5-1 and TRBJ1-1; D remains unclear. Per germline, CDR1 SGHRS and CDR2 YFSETQ. Trimming removed 2 bases from V and 5 bases from J, with 16 bases in between. The CDR3 contains 15 residues.